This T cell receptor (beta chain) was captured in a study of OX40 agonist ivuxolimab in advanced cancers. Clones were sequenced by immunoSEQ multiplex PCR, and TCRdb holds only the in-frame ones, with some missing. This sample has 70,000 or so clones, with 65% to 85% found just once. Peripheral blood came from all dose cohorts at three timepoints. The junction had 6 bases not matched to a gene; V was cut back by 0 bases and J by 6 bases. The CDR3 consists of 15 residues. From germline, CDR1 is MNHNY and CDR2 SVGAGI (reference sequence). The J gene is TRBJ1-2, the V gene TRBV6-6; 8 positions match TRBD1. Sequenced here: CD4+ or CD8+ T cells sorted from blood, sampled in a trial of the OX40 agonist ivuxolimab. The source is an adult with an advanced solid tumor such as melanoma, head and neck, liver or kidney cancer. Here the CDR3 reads CASSYSTQGENGYTF. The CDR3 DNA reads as TGTGCCAGCAGTTACTCGACACAGGGGGAAAATGGCTACACCTTC.